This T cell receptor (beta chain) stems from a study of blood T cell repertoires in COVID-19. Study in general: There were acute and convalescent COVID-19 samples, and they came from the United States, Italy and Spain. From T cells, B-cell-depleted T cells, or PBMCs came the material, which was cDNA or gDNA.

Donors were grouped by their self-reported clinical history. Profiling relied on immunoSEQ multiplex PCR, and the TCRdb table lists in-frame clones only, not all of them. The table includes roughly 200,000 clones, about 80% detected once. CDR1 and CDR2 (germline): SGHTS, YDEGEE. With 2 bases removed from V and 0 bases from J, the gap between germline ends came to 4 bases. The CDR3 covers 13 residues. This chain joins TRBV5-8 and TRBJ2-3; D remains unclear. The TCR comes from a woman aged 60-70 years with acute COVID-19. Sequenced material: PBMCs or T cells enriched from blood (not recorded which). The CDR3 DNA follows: TGTGCCAGCAGCTTACGGAGCACAGATACGCAGTATTTT. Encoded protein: CASSLRSTDTQYF.